This T cell receptor beta chain was sequenced in a study of T cells expressing NK-cell markers. Overall study: The TCR beta repertoires were obtained from sorted CD3+CD56+NKG2C+, CD3+CD56+NKG2C- and CD3+CD56-NKG2C+ T cells. Among the eight sequenced donors, seven tested HCMV-seropositive and one tested seronegative.

From its re-call of the 5' RACE reads, TCRdb lists each CDR3 protein once, without DNA. The sample data list hundreds of thousands of distinct CDR3 sequences. Study-level findings and limits: For several donors, the dominant NKG2C+ clonotypes made up roughly 1.0-8% of their CD8+ T cells.

This CDR3 is 14 amino acids long. CDR1 and CDR2 (germline): MNHEY, SVGAGI. Concerning this clonotype: The antigen remains unidentified.

The V gene is TRBV6-5, the J gene TRBJ2-7; TCRdb picks TRBD1, but there is no DNA to check that call. The specimen was blood T cells: a sorted CD56 or NKG2C T cell subset, CD4+ or CD8+ T cells, or bulk PBMC T cells (not recorded which). This clonotype was obtained from a woman aged 18 to 75 in good health. CDR3: CASSYRDRSYEQYF.